This T cell receptor beta chain comes out of a study of tumor-infiltrating lymphocytes in oesophageal squamous cell carcinoma (dated by TCRdb to the mid-2010s). The CDR3, cysteine through phenylalanine, is 11 amino acids long. Only the CDR3 region is kept as DNA, spanning 33 bases read in frame from base 1. CDR1 and CDR2, per the germline V gene, are SGHNT and YENEEA. A distance of 3 bases separates the germline ends of V and J, which lose 8 bases and 4 bases respectively. About this clonotype: Its antigen is not yet known. Base qualities are not provided; no much larger clone lies one nucleotide away.

The method was PCR. Instrument used: Illumina HiSeq 2000. TCRdb redid the processing of the public reads, applying fastp at Q25 and MiXCR, and retained in-frame beta chains. When rows share a CDR3 protein, they turn into one entry using the most common DNA and genes. Across this sample there are about 10,000 distinct CDR3 sequences, with around 63% seen only once. The leading ten clones occupy approximately 33% of the sample. The sequenced sample was esophageal tumor tissue. The clonotype was recovered from a male donor with esophageal squamous cell carcinoma. The chain links TRBV11-3 with TRBJ1-6; no D gene call is confident. The base sequence is TGTGCCAGCGGGTATAATTCACCCCTCCACTTT. Its translation is CASGYNSPLHF.